A single sample gave rise to the 24 T cell receptor beta chains below, sequenced in a study of technical replicates of blood from a few donors. Sequenced by immunoSEQ multiplex PCR; TCRdb stores in-frame clones only, minus some. The data hold 55,000 to 75,000 clones, with roughly 89% observed a single time. Sequences were obtained from PBMCs. These receptors were obtained from a human donor in good health. Some clones in this sample may be carry-over from other donors' samples.

The chain recombines TRBV19 with TRBJ2-1; 12 bases line up with TRBD1. Trimming at V came to 6 bases and at J to 4 bases, leaving 1 base not matched to a gene. Germline V gene data show CDR1 as LNHDA and CDR2 as SQIVND (reference sequence). This CDR3 has 14 amino acids. DNA for the CDR3: TGTGCCAGTAGGGGACAGGGGGCGTACAATGAGCAGTTCTTC. Residues: CASRGQGAYNEQFF.

The rearrangement joins TRBV19 to TRBJ1-3, with D perhaps TRBD1 (6 bases). V lost 6 bases to trimming and J lost 2 bases, with 8 bases between them. This CDR3 has 13 amino acids. CDR1 and CDR2 (germline): LNHDA, SQIVND (reference sequence). The CDR3 spells CASSRQAGNTIYF. CDR3 nucleotide sequence: TGTGCCAGTAGCAGACAGGCTGGAAACACCATATATTTT.

The J gene is TRBJ1-1, the V gene TRBV19, with D uncertain. Trimming stripped 8 bases from V and 3 bases from J, with 7 bases between. Germline V CDR1 and CDR2: LNHDA, SQIVND (reference sequence). CDR3 length equals 11 residues. The CDR3 loop reads CASGEDTEAFF. The CDR3 DNA sequence: TGTGCCAGTGGGGAGGACACTGAAGCTTTCTTT.

As to this clone: The same CDR3 is also encoded by other DNA sequences in this sample. The chain uses TRBV7-3 and TRBJ2-1; the match to TRBD2 covers 11 bases. CDR1 and CDR2 (germline): SGHTA, FQGTGA. This CDR3 spans 14 amino acids. The J segment lost 6 bases and the V segment lost 2 bases, leaving 0 bases of the junction unmatched. In DNA form, the CDR3 reads TGTGCCAGCAGCTTAGGACTAGCGGGCAATGAGCAGTTCTTC. It specifies CASSLGLAGNEQFF.

The gene calls are TRBV7-9 and TRBJ2-2, with 11 positions matching TRBD1. J gave up 3 bases and V 4 bases, and 7 bases lay outside the gene matches. This CDR3 comprises 17 residues. Germline CDR1 and CDR2: SEHNR and FQNEAQ (reference sequence). The chain's CDR3 is CASSSPPGQGDTGELFF. CDR3 nucleotide sequence: TGTGCCAGCAGCTCCCCCCCGGGACAGGGGGACACCGGGGAGCTGTTTTTT.

In its sample, this clone was seen once. The chain links TRBV13 to TRBJ2-7, with a tentative D call TRBD2 (8 bases). Germline CDR1 is PRHDT and CDR2 is FYEKMQ (reference sequence). V lost 4 bases, J lost 0 bases, and 19 bases lay in between. The CDR3 extends over 17 amino acids. In DNA, the CDR3 is TGTGCCAGCAGCTCCTCGTGGGACAGCGGGAGCTCCTACGAGCAGTACTTC. Translation: CASSSSWDSGSSYEQYF.

The chain joins TRBV7-2 to TRBJ2-7; 9 positions agree with TRBD2. The CDR3 loop spans 15 amino acids. Germline trimming cut 3 bases from V and 1 base from J; bases unmatched to any gene: 4. CDR1 and CDR2 (germline): SGHTA, FQGNSA. The CDR3 DNA reads as TGTGCCAGCAGCTTGACTAGCGGAAATTCCTACGAGCAGTACTTC. Translation: CASSLTSGNSYEQYF.

This chain links TRBV7-2 with TRBJ1-3; D is undetermined. Germline V gene sequence: CDR1 SGHTA, CDR2 FQGNSA. Trimming took 4 bases from V and 2 from J, leaving 15 bases between them. The CDR3 spans 16 residues. The CDR3: CASSSQPPAAGNTIYF. The CDR3 DNA sequence: TGTGCCAGCAGCTCACAACCCCCCGCGGCTGGAAACACCATATATTTT.

The CDR3 DNA reads TGTGCCAGCAGCCAGGAAGAACCGGGACAGGGGACCTACGAGCAGTACTTC. It specifies CASSQEEPGQGTYEQYF. This chain uses TRBV7-6 with TRBJ2-7, with 10 bases lining up with TRBD1. V gave up 5 bases and J gave up 2 bases; unmatched junction bases: 12. This CDR3 has 17 amino acids. CDR1 is SGHVS, CDR2 FNYEAQ, per germline.

The J gene is TRBJ1-6, the V gene TRBV4-3, with D possibly matching TRBD1 (5 bases). The CDR3 loop spans 16 amino acids. Germline V CDR1 and CDR2: LGHNA, YSLEER. Trimming cost V 4 bases and J 14 bases, with 24 bases left between them. The CDR3 protein is CASSPFGGTYLGALHF. Here the CDR3 DNA reads TGCGCCAGCAGCCCATTCGGGGGAACCTACCTAGGTGCCCTCCACTTT.

The genes are TRBV2 and TRBJ1-5, with D possibly being TRBD1 (5 bases). The CDR3 consists of 15 residues. The V gene lost 5 bases and the J gene lost 3 bases, with 14 bases spanning the gap. Per the germline V gene, CDR1 is SNHLY and CDR2 is FYNNEI. The CDR3 loop is CASSPGGGVNQPQHF. DNA for the CDR3: TGTGCCAGCAGTCCGGGCGGAGGGGTCAATCAGCCCCAGCATTTT.

The rearrangement joins TRBV7-8 to TRBJ2-1, with TRBD2 identical over 9 bases. Losses at the gene ends were 6 bases for V and 3 bases for J; bases not matched to a gene: 6. The CDR3 covers 15 residues. From germline, CDR1 is SGHVS and CDR2 FQNEAQ. Here the CDR3 reads CASRQRLAVYNEQFF. The CDR3 coding sequence is TGTGCCAGCAGGCAACGACTAGCGGTCTACAATGAGCAGTTCTTC.

This sequence joins TRBV2 and TRBJ1-1, with TRBD1 as a possible D gene (6 bases). V lost 6 bases, J lost 5 bases, and 16 bases lay in between. In germline, CDR1 is SNHLY, CDR2 FYNNEI. CDR3 length equals 14 residues. CDR3 nucleotides: TGTGCCAGCAGACCCGGACAGAGGTGGACTGAAGCTTTCTTT. Its translation is CASRPGQRWTEAFF.

The chain carries TRBV6-1 and TRBJ1-1; TRBD1 aligns across 9 bases. This CDR3 is built from 14 residues. V shed 7 bases and J 1 base; nucleotides not matched to a gene: 4. Germline CDR1 reads MNHNS; CDR2 reads SASEGT. The CDR3 is CASTGTGSNTEAFF. The CDR3 DNA reads as TGTGCCAGCACTGGGACAGGGTCGAACACTGAAGCTTTCTTT.

V gene TRBV7-8 combines with J gene TRBJ2-7; TRBD1 agrees at 7 bases. The CDR3 has 15 amino acids. Looked up from germline, CDR1 is SGHVS and CDR2 is FQNEAQ. V lost 0 bases to trimming and J lost 2 bases; unmatched junction nucleotides: 4. CDR3: CASSLARDSPYEQYF. CDR3 bases: TGTGCCAGCAGCTTAGCCAGGGACAGCCCCTACGAGCAGTACTTC.

The genes are TRBV2 and TRBJ1-2; TRBD1 agrees at 7 bases. V lost 5 bases and J lost 4; bases outside the gene matches: 19. Germline V gene lookup returns CDR1 SNHLY and CDR2 FYNNEI. The length of the CDR3 is 18 residues. In DNA, the CDR3 is TGTGCCAGCAGTCTAGAACAGACGGACAGGAGAGGGGCCTATGGCTACACCTTC. This sequence encodes CASSLEQTDRRGAYGYTF.

This clone was seen once. This rearrangement joins TRBV30 to TRBJ2-1, with a weak D call TRBD2 (6 bases). The ends were cut back, 0 bases at V and 10 bases at J, with 13 bases in the middle. The CDR3 runs to 13 residues. Per germline, CDR1 GTSNPN and CDR2 SVGIG (reference sequence). This CDR3 reads CAWSVVHGGEQFF. The CDR3, as DNA: TGTGCCTGGAGTGTTGTCCACGGAGGGGAGCAGTTCTTC. Drawing the rest from reference TRBV30 and TRBJ2-1, the complete variable domain is SQTIHQWPATLVQPVGSPLSLECTVEGTSNPNLYWYRQAAGRGLQLLFYSVGIGQISSEVPQNLSASRPQDRQFILSSKKLLLSDSGFYLCAWSVVHGGEQFFGPGTRLTVL.

The rearrangement links TRBV30 to TRBJ2-7, with TRBD2 matching 12 bases. J lost 7 bases, V lost 1 base, and 11 bases had no gene match. Germline CDR1 and CDR2: GTSNPN and SVGIG (reference sequence). The CDR3 is 16 amino acids. The CDR3 DNA is TGTGCCTGGAGTGGGACTAGCGGGATGGGGAGGAGGGAGCAGTACTTC. Protein sequence: CAWSGTSGMGRREQYF.

The chain employs TRBV5-6 and TRBJ1-1; TRBD1 matches 10 bases. Germline CDR1 reads SGHDT; CDR2 reads YYEEEE. The CDR3 has 15 amino acids. Losses at the gene ends were 3 bases for V and 5 bases for J; bases not matched to a gene: 7. CDR3 in DNA: TGTGCCAGCAGCTCAAGGAGGACAGGGGGGACTGAAGCTTTCTTT. Translation gives CASSSRRTGGTEAFF.

The chain is built from TRBV9 and TRBJ2-1; 10 nucleotides agree with TRBD2. The CDR3 consists of 15 residues. CDR1 is SGDLS and CDR2 is YYNGEE in the germline V gene. Unmatched junction bases numbered 3, after V lost 3 bases and J lost 3 bases. CDR3 amino acids: CASSAQRGGYNEQFF. The CDR3 nucleotides read TGTGCCAGCAGCGCCCAGCGGGGGGGCTACAATGAGCAGTTCTTC.

This chain uses TRBV6-1 with TRBJ2-5; TRBD2 matches at 10 bases. The V gene's germline CDR1 is MNHNS and CDR2 SASEGT. The CDR3 has 15 residues. The V and J ends lost 4 bases and 4 bases, in that order; junction bases with no gene match: 6. The CDR3 here is CASSGIAGGGETQYF. CDR3 sequence (DNA): TGTGCCAGCAGTGGGATAGCGGGAGGAGGAGAGACCCAGTACTTC.

This clone was detected once. V usage is TRBV9 and J usage is TRBJ2-5, with 9 bases fitting TRBD1. The V and J ends lost 4 bases and 7 bases, in that order; junction bases with no gene match: 8. Germline CDR1 and CDR2: SGDLS and YYNGEE. This CDR3 is built from 14 residues. CDR3 loop: CASSPRQGEGTQYF. CDR3 in DNA: TGTGCCAGCAGCCCCCGACAGGGGGAGGGGACCCAGTACTTC. Supplemented by reference TRBV9 and TRBJ2-5, the full variable domain reads DSGVTQTPKHLITATGQRVTLRCSPRSGDLSVYWYQQSLDQGLQFLIQYYNGEERAKGNILERFSAQQFPDLHSELNLSSLELGDSALYFCASSPRQGEGTQYFGPGTRLLVL.

This rearrangement joins TRBV7-9 to TRBJ2-2; possibly TRBD1 for D (6 bases). Trimming cost V 5 bases and J 2 bases, with 9 bases left between them. From germline, CDR1 is SEHNR and CDR2 FQNEAQ (reference sequence). This CDR3 has 14 amino acids. CDR3 in DNA: TGTGCCAGCAGCCCGGACAGTAACACCGGGGAGCTGTTTTTT. This translates into CASSPDSNTGELFF.

This chain uses TRBV5-1 with TRBJ2-1, with 7 bases identical to TRBD2. From germline, CDR1 is SGHRS and CDR2 YFSETQ. The CDR3 length is 16 residues. V lost 7 bases to trimming and J lost 8 bases; unmatched junction nucleotides: 18. Here the CDR3 reads CASRRPLTSKRDEQFF. In DNA, the CDR3 is TGCGCCAGCCGAAGGCCTCTGACTAGCAAGAGGGATGAGCAGTTCTTC.